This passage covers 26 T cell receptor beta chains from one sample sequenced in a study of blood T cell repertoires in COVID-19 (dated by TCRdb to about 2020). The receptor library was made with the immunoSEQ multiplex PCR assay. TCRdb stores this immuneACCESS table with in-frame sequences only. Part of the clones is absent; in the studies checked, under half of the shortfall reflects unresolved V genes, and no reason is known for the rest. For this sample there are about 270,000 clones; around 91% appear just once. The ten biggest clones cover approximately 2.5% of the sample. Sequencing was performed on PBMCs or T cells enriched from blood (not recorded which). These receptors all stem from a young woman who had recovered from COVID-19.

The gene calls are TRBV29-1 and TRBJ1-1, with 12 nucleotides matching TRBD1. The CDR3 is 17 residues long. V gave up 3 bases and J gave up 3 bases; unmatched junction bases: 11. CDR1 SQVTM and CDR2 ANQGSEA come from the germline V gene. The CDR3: CSVDRDRGLRGDTEAFF. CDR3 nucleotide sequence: TGCAGCGTTGATCGGGACAGGGGGCTGCGCGGGGACACTGAAGCTTTCTTT.

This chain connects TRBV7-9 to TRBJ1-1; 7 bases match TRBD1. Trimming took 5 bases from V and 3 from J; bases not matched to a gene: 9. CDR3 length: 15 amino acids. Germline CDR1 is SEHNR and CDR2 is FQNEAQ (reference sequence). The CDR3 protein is CASSLIQGSYTEAFF. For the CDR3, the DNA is TGTGCCAGCAGCCTAATACAGGGGTCGTACACTGAAGCTTTCTTT.

CDR3 sequence reads: CASSVASGGDWETQYF. CDR3 DNA sequence: TGTGCCAGCAGCGTGGCTAGCGGGGGGGATTGGGAGACCCAGTACTTC. The J gene is TRBJ2-5, the V gene TRBV9; 12 bases agree with TRBD2. V shed 2 bases and J 5 bases; nucleotides not matched to a gene: 7. Germline V gene sequence: CDR1 SGDLS, CDR2 YYNGEE. The CDR3 covers 16 residues.

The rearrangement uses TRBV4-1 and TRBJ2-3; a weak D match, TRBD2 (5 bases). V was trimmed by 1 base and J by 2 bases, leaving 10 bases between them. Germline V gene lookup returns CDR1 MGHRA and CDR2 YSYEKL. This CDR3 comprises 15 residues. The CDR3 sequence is CASSQADGDTDTQYF. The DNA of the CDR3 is TGCGCCAGCAGCCAAGCTGACGGGGACACAGATACGCAGTATTTT.

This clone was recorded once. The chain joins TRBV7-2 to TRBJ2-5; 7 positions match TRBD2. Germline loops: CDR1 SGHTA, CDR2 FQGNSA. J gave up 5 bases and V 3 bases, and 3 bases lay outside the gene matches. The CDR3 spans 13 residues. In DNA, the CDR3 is TGTGCCAGCAGCTTCGTGGGGGGGGAGACCCAGTACTTC. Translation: CASSFVGGETQYF.

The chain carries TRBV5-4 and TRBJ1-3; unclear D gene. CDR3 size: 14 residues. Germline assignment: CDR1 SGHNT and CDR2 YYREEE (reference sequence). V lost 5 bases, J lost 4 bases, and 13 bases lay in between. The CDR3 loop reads CASRAGPGGNTIYF. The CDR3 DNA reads TGTGCCAGCAGAGCCGGGCCGGGGGGAAACACCATATATTTT.

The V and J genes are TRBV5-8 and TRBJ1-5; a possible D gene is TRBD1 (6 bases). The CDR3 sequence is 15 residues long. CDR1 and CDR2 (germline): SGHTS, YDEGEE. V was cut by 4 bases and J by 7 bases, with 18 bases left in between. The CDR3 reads CASSPLTGIGQPQHF. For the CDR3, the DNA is TGTGCCAGCAGCCCATTAACAGGGATAGGGCAGCCCCAGCATTTT.

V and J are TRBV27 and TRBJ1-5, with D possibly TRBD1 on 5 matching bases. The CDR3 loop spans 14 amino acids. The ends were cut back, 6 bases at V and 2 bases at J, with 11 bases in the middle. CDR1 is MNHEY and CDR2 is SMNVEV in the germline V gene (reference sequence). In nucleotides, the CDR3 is TGTGCCAGCAGCCAGGGAGGGCGCAATCAGCCCCAGCATTTT. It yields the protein CASSQGGRNQPQHF.

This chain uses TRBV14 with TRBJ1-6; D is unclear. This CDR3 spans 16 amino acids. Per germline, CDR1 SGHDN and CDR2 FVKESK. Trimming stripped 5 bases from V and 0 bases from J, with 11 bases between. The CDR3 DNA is TGTGCCAGCAGCGAAGGGAGGAGCTCCTATAATTCACCCCTCCACTTT. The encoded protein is CASSEGRSSYNSPLHF. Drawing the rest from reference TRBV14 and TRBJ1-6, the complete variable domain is EAGVTQFPSHSVIEKGQTVTLRCDPISGHDNLYWYRRVMGKEIKFLLHFVKESKQDESGMPNNRFLAERTGGTYSTLKVQPAELEDSGVYFCASSEGRSSYNSPLHFGNGTRLTVT.

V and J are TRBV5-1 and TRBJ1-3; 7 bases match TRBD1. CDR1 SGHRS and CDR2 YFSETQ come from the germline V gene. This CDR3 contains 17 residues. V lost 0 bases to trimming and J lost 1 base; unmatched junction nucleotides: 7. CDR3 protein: CASSLAQQGVSGNTIYF. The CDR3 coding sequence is TGCGCCAGCAGCTTGGCCCAGCAGGGGGTTTCTGGAAACACCATATATTTT. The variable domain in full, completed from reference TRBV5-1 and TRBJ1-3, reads KAGVTQTPRYLIKTRGQQVTLSCSPISGHRSVSWYQQTPGQGLQFLFEYFSETQRNKGNFPGRFSGRQFSNSRSEMNVSTLELGDSALYLCASSLAQQGVSGNTIYFGEGSWLTVV.

This chain's CDR3 is CATKQAESSYNEQFF. In DNA, the CDR3 is TGTGCCACCAAACAAGCGGAGAGCTCCTACAATGAGCAGTTCTTC. V gene TRBV10-3 combines with J gene TRBJ2-1; possibly TRBD2 for D (5 bases). The CDR3 totals 15 residues. Germline V gene lookup returns CDR1 ENHRY and CDR2 SYGVKD. V gave up 10 bases and J gave up 0 bases, with 16 bases separating them.

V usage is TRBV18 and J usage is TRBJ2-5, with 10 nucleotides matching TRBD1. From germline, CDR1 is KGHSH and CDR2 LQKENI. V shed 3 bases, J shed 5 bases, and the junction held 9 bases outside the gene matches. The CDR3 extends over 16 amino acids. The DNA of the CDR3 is TGTGCCAGCTCACCCGGGACAGGGGCCGGTGGGGAGACCCAGTACTTC. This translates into CASSPGTGAGGETQYF. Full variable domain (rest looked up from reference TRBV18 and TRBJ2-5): NAGVMQNPRHLVRRRGQEARLRCSPMKGHSHVYWYRQLPEEGLKFMVYLQKENIIDESGMPKERFSAEFPKEGPSILRIQQVVRGDSAAYFCASSPGTGAGGETQYFGPGTRLLVL.

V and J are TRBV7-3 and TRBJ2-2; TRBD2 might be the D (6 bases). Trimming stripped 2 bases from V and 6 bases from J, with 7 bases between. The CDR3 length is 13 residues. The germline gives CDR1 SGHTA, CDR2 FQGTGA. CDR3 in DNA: TGTGCCAGCAGCTTATCGGGGGCCGGGGAGCTGTTTTTT. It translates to CASSLSGAGELFF.

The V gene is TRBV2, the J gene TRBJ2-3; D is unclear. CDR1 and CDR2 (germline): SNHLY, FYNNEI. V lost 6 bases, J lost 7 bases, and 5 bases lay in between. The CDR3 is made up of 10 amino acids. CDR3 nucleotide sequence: TGTGCCAGCAGGACAAATACGCAGTATTTT. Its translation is CASRTNTQYF.

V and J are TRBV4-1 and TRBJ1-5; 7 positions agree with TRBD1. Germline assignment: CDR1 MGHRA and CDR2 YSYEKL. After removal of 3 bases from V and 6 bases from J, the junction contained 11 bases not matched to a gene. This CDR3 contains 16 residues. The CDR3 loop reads CASSQARVGGGQPQHF. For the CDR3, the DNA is TGCGCCAGCAGCCAGGCCCGCGTAGGGGGCGGTCAGCCCCAGCATTTT.

The CDR3 region is CASSQRGGSNQPQHF. In DNA, the CDR3 is TGTGCCAGCAGCCAACGTGGGGGGAGCAATCAGCCCCAGCATTTT. The chain combines TRBV3-1 (or the pseudogene TRBV3-2) with TRBJ1-5, with D possibly matching TRBD1 (5 bases). The germline V gene has CDR1 LGHDT and CDR2 YNNKEL (reference sequence). The length of the CDR3 is 15 residues. V lost 2 bases and J lost 1, with 9 bases in between.

CDR3 sequence reads: CASSLGVTAGNTIYF. Here the CDR3 DNA reads TGTGCCAGCAGCTTAGGGGTAACAGCCGGAAACACCATATATTTT. V usage is TRBV7-9 and J usage is TRBJ1-3; no clear D gene. From germline, CDR1 is SEHNR and CDR2 FQNEAQ (reference sequence). V lost 1 base, J lost 4 bases, and 11 bases lay in between. This CDR3 comprises 15 residues. The full variable domain, completed using reference TRBV7-9 and TRBJ1-3, is DTGVSQNPRHKITKRGQNVTFRCDPISEHNRLYWYRQTLGQGPEFLTYFQNEAQLEKSRLLSDRFSAERPKGSFSTLEIQRTEQGDSAMYLCASSLGVTAGNTIYFGEGSWLTVV.

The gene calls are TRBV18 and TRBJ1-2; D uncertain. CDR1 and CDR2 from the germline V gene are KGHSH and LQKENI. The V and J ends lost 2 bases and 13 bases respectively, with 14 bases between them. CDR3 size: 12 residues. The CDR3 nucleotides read TGTGCCAGCTCACCAGCCGGGTCGGAGAGCACCTTC. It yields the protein CASSPAGSESTF.

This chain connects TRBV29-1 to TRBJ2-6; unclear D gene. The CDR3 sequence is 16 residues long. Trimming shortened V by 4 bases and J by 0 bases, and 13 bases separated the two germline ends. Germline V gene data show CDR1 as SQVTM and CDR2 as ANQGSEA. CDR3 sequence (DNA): TGCAGCGTTGGAGTTGGCGGTGGCTCTGGGGCCAACGTCCTGACTTTC. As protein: CSVGVGGGSGANVLTF.

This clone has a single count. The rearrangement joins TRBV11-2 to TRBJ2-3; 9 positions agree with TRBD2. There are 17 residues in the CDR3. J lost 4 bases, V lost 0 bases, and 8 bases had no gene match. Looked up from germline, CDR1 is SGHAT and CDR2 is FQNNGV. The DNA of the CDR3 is TGTGCCAGCAGCTTAGATGGGGGCGGGGGGGCCGCAGATACGCAGTATTTT. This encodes CASSLDGGGGAADTQYF. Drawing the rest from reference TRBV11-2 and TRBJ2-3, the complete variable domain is EAGVAQSPRYKIIEKRQSVAFWCNPISGHATLYWYQQILGQGPKLLIQFQNNGVVDDSQLPKDRFSAERLKGVDSTLKIQPAKLEDSAVYLCASSLDGGGGAADTQYFGPGTRLTVL.

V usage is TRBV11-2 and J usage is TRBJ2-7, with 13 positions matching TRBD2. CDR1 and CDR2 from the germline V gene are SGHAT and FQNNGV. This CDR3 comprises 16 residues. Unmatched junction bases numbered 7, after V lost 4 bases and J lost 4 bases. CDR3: CASSSTGTSGAYEQYF. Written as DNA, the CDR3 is TGTGCCAGCAGCTCCACGGGGACTAGCGGGGCATACGAGCAGTACTTC.

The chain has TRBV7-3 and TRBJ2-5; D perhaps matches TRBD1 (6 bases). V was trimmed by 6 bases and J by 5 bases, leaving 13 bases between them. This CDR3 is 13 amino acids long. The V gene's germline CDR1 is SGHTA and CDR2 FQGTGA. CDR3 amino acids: CASSRAGAETQYF. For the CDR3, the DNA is TGTGCCAGCAGTCGGGCAGGGGCGGAGACCCAGTACTTC.

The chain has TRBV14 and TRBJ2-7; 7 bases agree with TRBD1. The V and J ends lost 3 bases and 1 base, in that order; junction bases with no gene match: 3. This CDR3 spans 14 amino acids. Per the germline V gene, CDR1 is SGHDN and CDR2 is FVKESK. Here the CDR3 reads CASSHRDRSYEQYF. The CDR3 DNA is TGTGCCAGCAGCCATCGGGACAGATCCTACGAGCAGTACTTC.

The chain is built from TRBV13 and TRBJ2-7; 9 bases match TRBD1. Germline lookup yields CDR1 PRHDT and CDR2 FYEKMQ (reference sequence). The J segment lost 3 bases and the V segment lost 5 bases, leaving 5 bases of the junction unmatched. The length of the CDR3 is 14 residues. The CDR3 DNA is TGTGCCAGCAGCCCCCGGGACAGGGTCTACGAGCAGTACTTC. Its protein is CASSPRDRVYEQYF.

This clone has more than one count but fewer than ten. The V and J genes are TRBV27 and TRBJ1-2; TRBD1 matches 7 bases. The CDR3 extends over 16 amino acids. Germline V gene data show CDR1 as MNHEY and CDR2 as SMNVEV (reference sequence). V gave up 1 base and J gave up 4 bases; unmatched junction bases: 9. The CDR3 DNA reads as TGTGCCAGCAGTTTATTGCGGGACAGTGTACTCTATGGCTACACCTTC. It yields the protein CASSLLRDSVLYGYTF.

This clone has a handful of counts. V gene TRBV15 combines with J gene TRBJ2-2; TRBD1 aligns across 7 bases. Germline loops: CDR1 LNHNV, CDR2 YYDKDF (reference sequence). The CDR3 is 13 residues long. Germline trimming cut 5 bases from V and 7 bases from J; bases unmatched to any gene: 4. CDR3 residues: CATSGWDSGELFF. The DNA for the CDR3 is TGTGCCACCAGCGGCTGGGACAGCGGGGAGCTGTTTTTT.